This T cell receptor beta chain stems from a study of early T cells in non-severe SARS-CoV-2 infection. This clonotype appeared many times. TCRdb passed the 5' RACE reads through MiXCR, listing each CDR3 protein once. The data contain some 46,000 distinct CDR3 sequences, approximately 9.4% of them seen just once; the ten biggest clones take up 14% to 15%. This CDR3 has 12 amino acids. Germline V gene sequence: CDR1 GTSNPN, CDR2 SVGIG (reference sequence). V gave up 3 bases and J gave up 8 bases, with 10 bases separating them. The sequenced sample consisted of whole blood. This TCR came from an adult who was a healthcare worker with PCR-confirmed SARS-CoV-2 infection or an uninfected control (not recorded which). The chain carries TRBV30 and TRBJ2-2; weak D call: TRBD2 (6 bases). Written as DNA, the CDR3 is TGTGCCTGGAGACGGGACTCTGGGGAGCTGTTTTTT. This gives the protein CAWRRDSGELFF. Using reference TRBV30 and TRBJ2-2 for the parts outside the CDR3, the full variable domain is SQTIHQWPATLVQPVGSPLSLECTVEGTSNPNLYWYRQAAGRGLQLLFYSVGIGQISSEVPQNLSASRPQDRQFILSSKKLLLSDSGFYLCAWRRDSGELFFGEGSRLTVL.